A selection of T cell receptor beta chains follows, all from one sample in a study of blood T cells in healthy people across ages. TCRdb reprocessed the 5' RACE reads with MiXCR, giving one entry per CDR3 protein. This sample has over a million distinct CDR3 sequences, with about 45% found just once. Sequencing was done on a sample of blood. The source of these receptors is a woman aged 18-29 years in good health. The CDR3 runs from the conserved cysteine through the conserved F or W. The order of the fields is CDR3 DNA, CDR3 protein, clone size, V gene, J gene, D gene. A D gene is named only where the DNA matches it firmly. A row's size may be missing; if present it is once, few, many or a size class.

TGTGCCAGCGGTCTCGGCCAGCGTTCCGGGAAAGATACGCAGTATTTT,CASGLGQRSGKDTQYF,-,TRBV2,TRBJ2-3,-
TGCGCCAGCAGCCAAGATGGCGGTTCTTGGAGGGGAAAACTGTTTTTT,CASSQDGGSWRGKLFF,-,TRBV4-1,TRBJ1-4,-
TGCAGCGTTGAAGTAGGGAAAGGAGTCGAGCAGTTCTTC,CSVEVGKGVEQFF,-,TRBV29-1,TRBJ2-1,-
TGCGCCAGCAGCTGGGGTGAAGAGAACACTGAAGCTTTCTTT,CASSWGEENTEAFF,-,TRBV5-1,TRBJ1-1,-
TGCAGCGTTGAGGGGACTAGCACAGATACGCAGTATTTT,CSVEGTSTDTQYF,many,TRBV29-1,TRBJ2-3,-
TGTGCCAGCCGTGGACAGGGGGCTTCAGATACGCAGTATTTT,CASRGQGASDTQYF,-,TRBV7-2,TRBJ2-3,TRBD1
TGTGCCAGCGACAGGGGGCAAACCGGGGAGCTGTTTTTT,CASDRGQTGELFF,-,TRBV25-1,TRBJ2-2,TRBD1
TGCAGTGCTATTGGAGCGGGGGCCCCCAATCAGCCCCAGCATTTT,CSAIGAGAPNQPQHF,-,TRBV20-1,TRBJ1-5,-
TGCGCCAGCGCCTGGACGACTAGCGGGAGTTACGAGCAGTACTTC,CASAWTTSGSYEQYF,few,TRBV5-1,TRBJ2-7,TRBD2
TGCAGCGTTGTCCAGGACTATATCAACTATGGCTACACCTTC,CSVVQDYINYGYTF,few,TRBV29-1,TRBJ1-2,-
TGTGCCAACCTTCAGGGGACCCCCTACGAGCAGTACTTC,CANLQGTPYEQYF,few,TRBV12-3/TRBV12-4,TRBJ2-7,-
TGCGCCAGCAGCTTGATCGTAGGGGGCGCCTCCCTAGAGACCCAGTACTTC,CASSLIVGGASLETQYF,few,TRBV5-1,TRBJ2-5,TRBD1
TGTGCCAGCAGTTTAAGGACAGGGGAGGCCAATGAGCAGTTCTTC,CASSLRTGEANEQFF,-,TRBV12-3/TRBV12-4,TRBJ2-1,TRBD1
TGTGCCAGCAGCTACTACCGGGACAGGGGGGAAGAGCAGTTCTTC,CASSYYRDRGEEQFF,once,TRBV7-9,TRBJ2-1,TRBD1
TGTGCCAGCAGCCCCCGAATAGCGGGAGGATACGAGCAGTACTTC,CASSPRIAGGYEQYF,few,TRBV6-1,TRBJ2-7,TRBD2
TGTGCCAGCAGCCCTGCCCTTGGGACAGGGAGTCCGGACACTGAAGCTTTCTTT,CASSPALGTGSPDTEAFF,-,TRBV4-2,TRBJ1-1,TRBD1
TGTGCCAGCAGCTTAGCTATAGGGACCTCCCGCACAGATACGCAGTATTTT,CASSLAIGTSRTDTQYF,few,TRBV7-9,TRBJ2-3,-
TGTGCCAGCAGTTACCCGCAGGGCCAAGAGACCCAGTACTTC,CASSYPQGQETQYF,once,TRBV6-2/TRBV6-3,TRBJ2-5,-
TGCGCCAGCAGCCAAGGGACCGGGAGGGTCGGGGAAGCTTTCTTT,CASSQGTGRVGEAFF,-,TRBV4-3,TRBJ1-1,-
TGTGCCAGCAGTTTAGGGGAGAGCTCTGGGGCCAACGTCCTGACTTTC,CASSLGESSGANVLTF,few,TRBV12-3/TRBV12-4,TRBJ2-6,-
TGCAGTGCAAACTTGGGACAGGGCGGGGAGACCCAGTACTTC,CSANLGQGGETQYF,few,TRBV20-1,TRBJ2-5,TRBD1
TGTGCCAGCAGCACGGGCCCCGCAGCGAAAGGCTACACCTTC,CASSTGPAAKGYTF,-,TRBV7-9,TRBJ1-2,-
TGTGCCAGCAGTGACTCCGATGGGGATACGCAGTATTTT,CASSDSDGDTQYF,many,TRBV6-5,TRBJ2-3,-
TGTGCCAGCAGCTACCTAGGCCCTGGAAACATTCAGTACTTC,CASSYLGPGNIQYF,few,TRBV11-1,TRBJ2-4,-
TGCAGTGCTAGAGCCCTCAAGGACAGTCCCAACTACAATGAGCAGTACTTC,CSARALKDSPNYNEQYF,few,TRBV20-1,TRBJ2-7,-
TGCAGTGCGAGGTCCACAGGGGGCAACTTTGCGGGAGTTCACTACAATGAGCAGTACTTC,CSARSTGGNFAGVHYNEQYF,few,TRBV20-1,TRBJ2-7,TRBD1
TGTGCCGTGGGGAGGGATGAGCAGTTCTTC,CAVGRDEQFF,-,TRBV2,TRBJ2-1,TRBD2
TGCGCCAGCAGCTTGGCGGTCACGGGTACCACTGAAGCTTTCTTT,CASSLAVTGTTEAFF,once,TRBV5-1,TRBJ1-1,-
TGCGCCAGCAGCGGAACAGGGGAGCAGTACTTC,CASSGTGEQYF,-,TRBV5-1,TRBJ2-7,-
TGCAGCGCGGGGTCCCTACACACAGATACGCAGTATTTT,CSAGSLHTDTQYF,few,TRBV29-1,TRBJ2-3,-
TGTGCCAGCAGTTTATTGACGGGCTATGGCTACACCTTC,CASSLLTGYGYTF,many,TRBV12-3/TRBV12-4,TRBJ1-2,-